One and the same sample provided the 5 T cell receptor beta chains below, sequenced in a study of OX40 agonist ivuxolimab in advanced cancers. TCRdb's table, derived via immunoSEQ multiplex PCR, lists solely in-frame clones and lacks some. The sample contains about 68,000 clones, approximately 80% of which appear only once. The sequenced sample was CD4+ or CD8+ T cells sorted from blood, obtained in a trial of the OX40 agonist ivuxolimab. The receptors here all came from an adult with an advanced solid tumor such as melanoma, head and neck, liver or kidney cancer.

This sequence joins TRBV19 and TRBJ1-1; 9 bases map to TRBD1. With 6 bases clipped from V and 1 base from J, the junction kept 6 bases outside the gene matches. This CDR3 is built from 15 residues. Germline V gene lookup returns CDR1 LNHDA and CDR2 SQIVND (reference sequence). Here the CDR3 reads CASRQQGAQNTEAFF. In DNA form, the CDR3 reads TGTGCCAGTAGGCAACAGGGGGCCCAGAACACTGAAGCTTTCTTT. Complete variable domain (other parts from reference TRBV19 and TRBJ1-1): DGGITQSPKYLFRKEGQNVTLSCEQNLNHDAMYWYRQDPGQGLRLIYYSQIVNDFQKGDIAEGYSVSREKKESFPLTVTSAQKNPTAFYLCASRQQGAQNTEAFFGQGTRLTVV.

About this clone: A read error may account for a junction end that differs from germline. J is TRBJ2-5 and V is TRBV7-9, with D possibly being TRBD1 (6 bases). The CDR3 runs to 16 residues. CDR1 and CDR2 from the germline V gene are SEHNR and FQNEAQ (reference sequence). The CDR3 sequence: CASSLAWTDYQETQYF. CDR3 nucleotides: TGTGCCAGCAGCTTGGCTTGGACAGACTACCAGGAGACCCAGTACTTC.

This clone has a handful of counts. The V call is TRBV5-1, the J call TRBJ2-7; 14 bases fit TRBD2. The CDR3 is 18 residues long. Germline V lookup: CDR1 SGHRS, CDR2 YFSETQ. J gave up 1 base and V 0 bases, and 6 bases lay outside the gene matches. The chain's CDR3 is CASSLGLAGGQRSYEQYF. CDR3 bases: TGCGCCAGCAGCTTGGGACTAGCGGGGGGGCAAAGGTCCTACGAGCAGTACTTC.

This clone was observed once. V and J are TRBV6-5 and TRBJ1-5; 7 nucleotides match TRBD1. V gave up 5 bases and J gave up 9 bases; unmatched junction bases: 10. Per the germline V gene, CDR1 is MNHEY and CDR2 is SVGAGI. CDR3 length equals 14 residues. This chain's CDR3 is CASSGDRALGPQHF. The DNA of the CDR3 is TGTGCCAGCAGTGGTGACAGGGCCCTTGGGCCCCAGCATTTT.

The rearrangement links TRBV6-6 to TRBJ2-2, with D tentatively TRBD1 or TRBD2 (5 bases each). CDR1 MNHNY and CDR2 SVGAGI come from the germline V gene (reference sequence). The CDR3 contains 10 residues. V lost 8 bases and J 9 bases, leaving 7 bases between the germline ends. The CDR3 is CASWGRELFF. The CDR3 DNA is TGTGCCAGCTGGGGACGGGAGCTGTTTTTT.